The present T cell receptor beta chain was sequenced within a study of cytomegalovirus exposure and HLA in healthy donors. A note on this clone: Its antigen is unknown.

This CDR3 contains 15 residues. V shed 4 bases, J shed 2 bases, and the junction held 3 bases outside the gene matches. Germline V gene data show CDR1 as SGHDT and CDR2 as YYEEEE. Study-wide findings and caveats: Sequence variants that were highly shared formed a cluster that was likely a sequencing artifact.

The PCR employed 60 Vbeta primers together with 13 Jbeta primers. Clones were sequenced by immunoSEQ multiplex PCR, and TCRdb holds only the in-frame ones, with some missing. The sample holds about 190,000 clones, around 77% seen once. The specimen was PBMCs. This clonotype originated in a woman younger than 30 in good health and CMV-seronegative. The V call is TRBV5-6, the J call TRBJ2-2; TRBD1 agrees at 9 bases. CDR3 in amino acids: CASSRDRVNTGELFF. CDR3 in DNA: TGTGCCAGCAGCCGGGACAGGGTCAACACCGGGGAGCTGTTTTTT.